This T cell receptor beta chain was sequenced during a study of long-term antiretroviral therapy in people with HIV. The assay used was immunoSEQ (version v3.0), run at survey level. Only in-frame clones appear in the TCRdb table, and some are missing; sequencing was by immunoSEQ multiplex PCR. The sample lists about 25,000 clones, 60% to 80% occurring once. The CDR3 extends over 16 amino acids. Trimming stripped 4 bases from V and 2 bases from J, with 16 bases between. CDR1 and CDR2 (germline): MNHEY, SMNVEV (reference sequence). Material: unsorted PBMCs, obtained 2.1 years after starting antiretroviral therapy. This TCR was sampled from a man aged 25 to 40 with HIV. The chain uses TRBV27 and TRBJ2-3, with D tentatively TRBD1 or TRBD2 (5 bases each). CDR3 bases: TGTGCCAGCAGTTACTCCGGGACCTTGCTCACAGATACGCAGTATTTT. Its translation: CASSYSGTLLTDTQYF.